The 25 T cell receptor beta chains below come from one sample, sequenced in a study of cytomegalovirus exposure and HLA in healthy donors. The PCR used 60 Vbeta and 13 Jbeta primers. Clones were read by immunoSEQ multiplex PCR, and TCRdb kept only the in-frame ones, dropping some. The table has roughly 160,000 clones, about 85% seen once. The sequencing input was PBMCs. These receptors were collected from a boy aged 2 to 9 in good health and CMV-seronegative.

V and J are TRBV2 and TRBJ2-2, with TRBD2 identical over 8 bases. This CDR3 comprises 15 residues. Trimming at V came to 8 bases and at J to 4 bases, leaving 9 bases not matched to a gene. Germline assignment: CDR1 SNHLY and CDR2 FYNNEI. This chain's CDR3 is CASLKRERGTGELFF. CDR3 in DNA: TGTGCCAGCTTAAAGCGGGAGAGGGGCACCGGGGAGCTGTTTTTT.

V usage is TRBV9 and J usage is TRBJ2-2; 7 bases agree with TRBD2. Germline CDR1 is SGDLS and CDR2 is YYNGEE. The trim removed 0 bases at V and 5 bases at J, leaving 7 bases unmatched. CDR3 size: 16 residues. Here the CDR3 DNA reads TGTGCCAGCAGCGTAGCTATGGGGGGGGTGACCGGGGAGCTGTTTTTT. The encoded protein is CASSVAMGGVTGELFF.

V is TRBV11-2 and J is TRBJ2-3; D ambiguous. This CDR3 contains 16 residues. V dropped 5 bases and J dropped 2 bases, with 17 bases sitting between them. CDR1 and CDR2 (germline): SGHAT, FQNNGV. The CDR3 sequence: CASSPGSPPLTDTQYF. Here the CDR3 DNA reads TGTGCCAGCAGCCCGGGTTCGCCTCCGCTCACAGATACGCAGTATTTT.

The V call is TRBV19, the J call TRBJ2-2, with 7 bases identical to TRBD1. V was pared by 6 bases and J by 0 bases, with 1 base of the junction left unmatched. The CDR3 length is 14 residues. CDR1 and CDR2 from the germline V gene are LNHDA and SQIVND (reference sequence). CDR3 in amino acids: CASRDRSNTGELFF. The CDR3 DNA reads TGTGCCAGTAGGGACAGGTCGAACACCGGGGAGCTGTTTTTT.

DNA for the CDR3: TGTGCCAGCAACCAAGGGAAGGAGGCTCGCTCCTACAATGAGCAGTTCTTC. It specifies CASNQGKEARSYNEQFF. The genes are TRBV9 and TRBJ2-1, with D possibly being TRBD2 (5 bases). Trimming removed 6 bases from V and 0 bases from J, with 19 bases in between. This CDR3 is built from 17 residues. Germline V gene sequence: CDR1 SGDLS, CDR2 YYNGEE.

The chain carries TRBV4-1 and TRBJ1-6; D is undetermined. The V end lost 3 bases, the J end lost 8 bases, and 14 bases lay between the germline ends. Germline lookup yields CDR1 MGHRA and CDR2 YSYEKL. The CDR3 covers 15 residues. Here the CDR3 DNA reads TGCGCCAGCAGCCAGGTATACCTGAGGCATTCACCCCTCCACTTT. Translated: CASSQVYLRHSPLHF.

The gene calls are TRBV18 and TRBJ1-1, with D tentatively TRBD1 (5 bases). Trimming stripped 5 bases from V and 0 bases from J, with 7 bases between. CDR1 KGHSH and CDR2 LQKENI come from the germline V gene. The CDR3 loop spans 13 amino acids. The CDR3 sequence is CASSGGVNTEAFF. The CDR3 bases are TGTGCCAGCTCAGGAGGGGTGAACACTGAAGCTTTCTTT.

This chain joins TRBV11-3 and TRBJ2-2; the D gene is possibly TRBD2 (7 bases). Germline CDR1 is SGHNT and CDR2 is YENEEA. V lost 5 bases and J lost 2, with 9 bases in between. The CDR3 extends over 14 amino acids. The CDR3 region is CASSRGANTGELFF. In DNA form, the CDR3 reads TGTGCCAGCAGCCGGGGGGCCAACACCGGGGAGCTGTTTTTT.

J is TRBJ2-3 and V is TRBV5-4; D possibly corresponds to TRBD2 (6 bases). The germline gives CDR1 SGHNT, CDR2 YYREEE (reference sequence). V gave up 0 bases and J gave up 0 bases, with 11 bases separating them. The CDR3 sequence is 16 residues long. The CDR3 DNA is TGTGCCAGCAGCTTGGTTGCGGGGTCTAGCACAGATACGCAGTATTTT. This encodes CASSLVAGSSTDTQYF.

The gene calls are TRBV6-1 and TRBJ1-6; possibly TRBD1 for D (6 bases). The ends were cut back, 5 bases at V and 6 bases at J, with 11 bases in the middle. This CDR3 comprises 14 residues. Germline CDR1 and CDR2: MNHNS and SASEGT. CDR3 DNA: TGTGCCAGCAGTATAGGGACATCTAATTCACCCCTCCACTTT. It yields the protein CASSIGTSNSPLHF.

The rearrangement uses TRBV5-8 and TRBJ2-7; D may be TRBD2 (6 bases). Germline V lookup: CDR1 SGHTS, CDR2 YDEGEE. The CDR3 is 15 amino acids. V was pared by 0 bases and J by 3 bases, with 13 bases between. In DNA form, the CDR3 reads TGTGCCAGCAGCTTGGCCGGGAGTGGACTCTACGAGCAGTACTTC. This gives the protein CASSLAGSGLYEQYF.

The chain carries TRBV18 and TRBJ1-5, with a tentative D call TRBD1 (5 bases). This CDR3 is built from 20 residues. Germline V gene lookup returns CDR1 KGHSH and CDR2 LQKENI. Deletions cut 3 bases from V and 6 bases from J, with 30 bases between. The CDR3 is CASSPMGEFRNTPRGQPQHF. The CDR3 DNA sequence: TGTGCCAGCTCACCTATGGGGGAATTTCGAAACACGCCGCGGGGTCAGCCCCAGCATTTT.

This clone showed up just once. The chain recombines TRBV2 with TRBJ2-1; 7 positions agree with TRBD2. This CDR3 has 16 residues. The V gene's germline CDR1 is SNHLY and CDR2 FYNNEI. Trimming at V came to 1 base and at J to 0 bases, leaving 3 bases not matched to a gene. In DNA, the CDR3 is TGTGCCAGCAGTGAAGAACTAGCGTTCTCCTACAATGAGCAGTTCTTC. Amino acid sequence: CASSEELAFSYNEQFF.

The chain joins TRBV6-1 to TRBJ2-7, with a weak D call TRBD2 (6 bases). V lost 3 bases, J lost 5 bases, and 20 bases lay in between. Germline V gene sequence: CDR1 MNHNS, CDR2 SASEGT. CDR3 length: 16 amino acids. DNA for the CDR3: TGTGCCAGCAGTGAGATTTGGGACCTTCGCGGGGACGAGCAGTACTTC. Translation: CASSEIWDLRGDEQYF.

Comment on this clone: Its ends do not fully match the called genes, so a read error is possible. This chain connects TRBV7-9 to TRBJ1-1; unclear D gene. Germline CDR1 and CDR2: SEHNR and FQNEAQ (reference sequence). This CDR3 comprises 14 residues. The CDR3 region is CSSSPPNIDYEAFF. The DNA of the CDR3 is TGTTCCAGCAGCCCCCCCAACATCGATTATGAAGCTTTCTTT.

The rearrangement links TRBV7-5 to TRBJ2-7; TRBD1 is the table's D call, not checked against the DNA. TRBV7-5 is designated a pseudogene. The length of the CDR3 is 16 residues. CDR3: CVRSFWNRGGKDEQYV. The CDR3 DNA reads TGTGTCAGAAGCTTTTGGAACAGGGGGGGTAAGGACGAGCAGTACGTC.

Here the CDR3 reads CASSHIRRLAGPSTYEQYF. The DNA of the CDR3 is TGTGCCAGCAGCCACATCCGTAGACTAGCGGGACCTTCAACCTACGAGCAGTACTTC. This rearrangement joins TRBV13 to TRBJ2-7; 11 bases line up with TRBD2. Germline V lookup: CDR1 PRHDT, CDR2 FYEKMQ (reference sequence). The CDR3 is 19 amino acids. V was pared by 5 bases and J by 2 bases, with 17 bases of the junction left unmatched.

This rearrangement joins TRBV28 to TRBJ2-5; D gene uncertain. Germline V CDR1 and CDR2: MDHEN, SYDVKM. The CDR3 has 16 amino acids. Trimming shortened V by 1 base and J by 4 bases, and 16 bases separated the two germline ends. In nucleotides, the CDR3 is TGTGCCAGCAGTTTATTTACGGAGTCCCCGGGAGAGACCCAGTACTTC. Residues: CASSLFTESPGETQYF.

The chain is built from TRBV23-1 and TRBJ2-6; the match to TRBD1 covers 7 bases. TRBV23-1 is treated as an ORF (open reading frame) with a function not yet certain. This CDR3 comprises 19 residues. The V and J ends lost 8 bases and 0 bases, in that order; junction bases with no gene match: 16. The CDR3: CASCGDSQIPSSGANVLTF. CDR3 bases: TGCGCCAGCTGTGGGGACAGCCAGATCCCTTCCTCTGGGGCCAACGTCCTGACTTTC.

The rearrangement uses TRBV6-5 and TRBJ2-1; TRBD2 agrees at 8 bases. With V trimmed by 8 bases and J by 4 bases, 10 bases remained unmatched. CDR3 length: 15 residues. The germline V gene encodes CDR1 MNHEY and CDR2 SVGAGI. The CDR3 loop reads CASRKPGGGYNEQFF. The CDR3 DNA reads TGTGCCAGCCGAAAGCCGGGAGGGGGATACAATGAGCAGTTCTTC.

The table lists this clone with a count of one. This chain joins TRBV2 and TRBJ1-2; D is possibly TRBD1 (5 bases). V lost 8 bases and J 3 bases, leaving 10 bases between the germline ends. The CDR3 is 12 amino acids. The germline V gene has CDR1 SNHLY and CDR2 FYNNEI. The CDR3 loop is CASLDNYYGYTF. CDR3 coding DNA: TGTGCCAGCCTGGACAATTACTATGGCTACACCTTC.

J is TRBJ2-3 and V is TRBV4-2; 8 bases map to TRBD2. CDR1 and CDR2 from the germline V gene are LGHNA and YNFKEQ. After removal of 0 bases from V and 7 bases from J, the junction contained 9 bases not matched to a gene. The length of the CDR3 is 16 residues. CDR3 DNA sequence: TGTGCCAGCAGCCAAGATCTGACGGGGGGGAAAAATACGCAGTATTTT. Its protein product is CASSQDLTGGKNTQYF.

The chain recombines TRBV29-1 with TRBJ1-1, with D possibly TRBD1 on 6 matching bases. Looked up from germline, CDR1 is SQVTM and CDR2 is ANQGSEA. V lost 6 bases, J lost 4 bases, and 12 bases lay in between. The CDR3 consists of 12 residues. CDR3 sequence: CSVSDRTTEAFF. CDR3 nucleotide sequence: TGCAGCGTCTCGGACAGAACCACTGAAGCTTTCTTT. Filled out from reference TRBV29-1 and TRBJ1-1, the complete variable domain reads SAVISQKPSRDICQRGTSLTIQCQVDSQVTMMFWYRQQPGQSLTLIATANQGSEATYESGFVIDKFPISRPNLTFSTLTVSNMSPEDSSIYLCSVSDRTTEAFFGQGTRLTVV.

The chain has TRBV5-1 and TRBJ2-7, with D tentatively TRBD1 (6 bases). The CDR3 contains 14 residues. The V gene's germline CDR1 is SGHRS and CDR2 YFSETQ. V was shortened by 4 bases and J by 0 bases, with 11 bases between the two germline ends. In nucleotides, the CDR3 is TGCGCCAGCAGCAAACAGGGCTTCTCCTACGAGCAGTACGTC. Its translation is CASSKQGFSYEQYV.

The chain is built from TRBV21-1 and TRBJ2-5; whether TRBD2, the table's D call, matches the DNA was not checked. TRBV21-1 is tagged as a pseudogene. The CDR3 runs to 16 residues. The CDR3 DNA reads TGTGCCAGCAGCAAAATGCAGCGGGGGGTTGGGGAGACCCAGTACTTC. This encodes CASSKMQRGVGETQYF.